The clone carrying this T cell receptor beta chain appeared once. Profiling relied on immunoSEQ multiplex PCR, and the TCRdb table lists in-frame clones only, not all of them. The sample shows around 1.6 million clones, about 98% of them seen only once. The length of the CDR3 is 14 residues. CDR1 and CDR2 (germline): KGHSH, LQKENI. Trimming cost V 3 bases and J 4 bases; bases outside gene matches: 5. This record comes from a study of shared clonotypes between healthy human individuals. What was sequenced was naive CD4+ T cells sorted from blood. The subset denotes: CD45RA+ positively selected. The receptor's source is a man under 40 in good health. The gene calls are TRBV18 and TRBJ2-7; 8 positions match TRBD1. The CDR3 DNA follows: TGTGCCAGCTCACCCGGACAGGGCAAGTACGAGCAGTACTTC. It translates to CASSPGQGKYEQYF.